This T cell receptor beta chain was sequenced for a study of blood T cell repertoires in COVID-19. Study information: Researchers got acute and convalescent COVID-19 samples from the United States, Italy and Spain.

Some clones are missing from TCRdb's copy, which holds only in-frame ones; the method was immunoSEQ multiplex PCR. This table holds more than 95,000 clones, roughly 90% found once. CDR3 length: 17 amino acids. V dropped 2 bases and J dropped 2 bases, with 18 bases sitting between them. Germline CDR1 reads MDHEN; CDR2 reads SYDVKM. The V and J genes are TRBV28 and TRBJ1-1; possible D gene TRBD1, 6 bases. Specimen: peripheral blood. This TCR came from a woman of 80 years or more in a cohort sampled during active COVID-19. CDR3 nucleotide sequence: TGTGCCAGCAGTTTAATAAATCAGGGGCAGGGAAACACTGAAGCTTTCTTT. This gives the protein CASSLINQGQGNTEAFF.